These 21 T cell receptor beta chains were sequenced from one sample in a study of blood T cells in healthy people across ages (dated by TCRdb to 2015 to 2017). The library was obtained by 5' RACE. Reads for this sample came from an Illumina HiSeq 2500. The second PCR ran for about 7 to 11 cycles and used a J-beta primer mix along with a sample-barcoded 5' primer. TCRdb's own reprocessing of the public reads used fastp at Q25 and MiXCR and kept productive beta chains. Identical CDR3 protein sequences are pooled into one entry, listed with their most common genes and DNA. The sample table contains 1.5 million or so distinct CDR3 sequences; only one count was recorded for 42% of them. The ten largest clones add up to 7.9% of the sample. Sequenced sample: blood. The receptors were gathered from a woman younger than 35 in good health.

The chain's CDR3 is CASTGGGPYDEQFF. CDR3 coding DNA: TGTGCCAGCACCGGGGGTGGCCCTTACGACGAGCAGTTCTTC. The chain links TRBV9 to TRBJ2-1; the D gene is possibly TRBD2 (6 bases). Germline loops: CDR1 SGDLS, CDR2 YYNGEE. The V end was cut by 6 bases, the J end by 10 bases, with 20 bases between. The CDR3 sequence is 14 residues long. Drawing the rest from reference TRBV9 and TRBJ2-1, the complete variable domain is DSGVTQTPKHLITATGQRVTLRCSPRSGDLSVYWYQQSLDQGLQFLIQYYNGEERAKGNILERFSAQQFPDLHSELNLSSLELGDSALYFCASTGGGPYDEQFFGPGTRLTVL.

V gene TRBV7-8 combines with J gene TRBJ2-5, with D perhaps TRBD2 (5 bases). CDR3 size: 15 residues. Per the germline V gene, CDR1 is SGHVS and CDR2 is FQNEAQ. V was pared by 7 bases and J by 4 bases, with 19 bases between. The CDR3 DNA follows: TGTGCCAGCACCAAAGTCGGGGAGCGTCGAGAGACCCAGTACTTC. Its protein is CASTKVGERRETQYF.

The chain employs TRBV27 and TRBJ1-2; D gene uncertain. Germline V gene sequence: CDR1 MNHEY, CDR2 SMNVEV (reference sequence). The CDR3 has 14 residues. V was shortened by 4 bases and J by 2 bases, with 11 bases between the two germline ends. As DNA, the CDR3 is TGTGCCAGCAGTTATACCGCCAGGAACTATGGCTACACCTTC. The encoded protein is CASSYTARNYGYTF.

This clonotype has more than one count but fewer than ten. The chain combines TRBV3-1 with TRBJ2-1, with 11 bases fitting TRBD2. The V gene end was trimmed by 3 bases and the J gene end by 5 bases; junction bases not matched to a gene: 6. Germline V lookup: CDR1 LGHDT, CDR2 YNNKEL (reference sequence). This CDR3 is 16 amino acids long. The CDR3, as DNA: TGTGCCAGCAGCCAGCTAGCGGGAGGTTTCCACAATGAGCAGTTCTTC. Its protein product is CASSQLAGGFHNEQFF.

J is TRBJ2-5 and V is TRBV4-1; 8 bases fit TRBD1. This CDR3 region has 16 residues. V was clipped by 4 bases and J by 2 bases; unmatched bases: 9. CDR1 MGHRA and CDR2 YSYEKL come from the germline V gene. In nucleotides, the CDR3 is TGCGCCAGCAGCCTAGGGACAGGACTACTTCAAGAGACCCAGTACTTC. Its translation: CASSLGTGLLQETQYF.

This clonotype was counted ten times or more. The CDR3 here is CSAPGLAETQYF. The CDR3 coding sequence is TGCAGCGCCCCGGGACTAGCGGAGACCCAGTACTTC. The V and J genes are TRBV20-1 and TRBJ2-5; 10 bases match TRBD2. The length of the CDR3 is 12 residues. Germline V gives CDR1 DFQATT, CDR2 SNEGSKA (reference sequence).

This clonotype was seen a handful of times. The V call is TRBV29-1, the J call TRBJ1-3; a possible D gene is TRBD1 (6 bases). This CDR3 has 15 residues. V was clipped by 4 bases and J by 0 bases, with 13 bases between them. Germline-derived CDR1 and CDR2 are SQVTM and ANQGSEA. The CDR3 bases are TGCAGCGTTGCTTGGGACACCCTCTCTGGAAACACCATATATTTT. It encodes CSVAWDTLSGNTIYF.

This clonotype was seen more than once but under ten times. V gene TRBV7-9 combines with J gene TRBJ2-1, with 13 bases lining up with TRBD2. CDR1 is SEHNR, CDR2 FQNEAQ, per germline (reference sequence). The CDR3 totals 20 residues. V shed 0 bases and J 1 base; nucleotides not matched to a gene: 9. The DNA for the CDR3 is TGTGCCAGCAGCTTAGCGCGGACTAGCGGGAGTGGGGGGTCCTACAATGAGCAGTTCTTC. It translates to CASSLARTSGSGGSYNEQFF.

V usage is TRBV6-6 and J usage is TRBJ1-1; 7 bases line up with TRBD1. Germline CDR1 is MNHNY and CDR2 is SVGAGI (reference sequence). This CDR3 has 13 residues. V lost 7 bases, J lost 7 bases, and 9 bases stayed unmatched. The CDR3 coding sequence is TGTGCCAGCACCACCGTTAGGGACAGTGAAGCTTTCTTT. Amino acid sequence: CASTTVRDSEAFF.

This clonotype appeared once. The chain employs TRBV20-1 and TRBJ2-5; the D gene could be TRBD1 or TRBD2 (5 bases each). The tail of the sequence fits TRBJ2-7 better, so the J call may be wrong. The germline CDR1 and CDR2 sequences are DFQATT and SNEGSKA (reference sequence). CDR3 length: 14 residues. The CDR3 region is CSARSGTASYEQYF. CDR3 coding DNA: TGCAGTGCTAGGTCCGGGACGGCGTCCTACGAGCAGTACTTC.

The sample holds a few counts of this clonotype. The V gene is TRBV12-3 or TRBV12-4, the J gene TRBJ2-7; no clear D. V was clipped by 1 base and J by 4 bases, with 11 bases between them. The CDR3 has 14 amino acids. The chain's CDR3 is CASSLGLRFYEQYF. CDR3 coding DNA: TGTGCCAGCAGTTTAGGTCTTCGTTTTTACGAGCAGTACTTC.

The chain joins TRBV27 to TRBJ2-3, with D unresolved. Germline V gene lookup returns CDR1 MNHEY and CDR2 SMNVEV (reference sequence). This CDR3 comprises 12 residues. The CDR3 nucleotides are TGTGCTTCCGGTGGCCCGGGAGATACGCAGTATTTT. Translated: CASGGPGDTQYF.

This chain links TRBV30 with TRBJ1-2, with D perhaps matching TRBD1 (6 bases). From germline, CDR1 is GTSNPN and CDR2 SVGIG (reference sequence). Trimming pared 3 bases from V and 8 bases from J, leaving 10 bases between. This CDR3 has 11 amino acids. The CDR3: CAWRRGQGYTF. DNA of the CDR3: TGTGCCTGGAGACGGGGGCAAGGCTACACCTTC.

In this sample, this clonotype turned up a few times. V usage is TRBV7-2 and J usage is TRBJ2-1, with 14 bases lining up with TRBD2. Germline V gene data show CDR1 as SGHTA and CDR2 as FQGNSA. Losses at the gene ends were 3 bases for V and 0 bases for J; bases not matched to a gene: 7. This CDR3 comprises 19 residues. CDR3: CASSFKTGTSGSSYNEQFF. For the CDR3, the DNA is TGTGCCAGCAGCTTCAAAACCGGGACTAGCGGGAGCTCCTACAATGAGCAGTTCTTC.

The rearrangement uses TRBV20-1 and TRBJ2-3, with 12 bases aligning to TRBD2. The CDR3 runs 15 residues. V lost 6 bases to trimming and J lost 4 bases; unmatched junction nucleotides: 8. Germline CDR1 and CDR2: DFQATT and SNEGSKA (reference sequence). The DNA for the CDR3 is TGCAGTGCCCCCTGGACTAGCGGGACTTCAGATACGCAGTATTTT. This codes for CSAPWTSGTSDTQYF.

V is TRBV12-3 or TRBV12-4 and J is TRBJ2-1, with a possible D match to TRBD1 (5 bases). V was shortened by 6 bases and J by 7 bases, with 13 bases between the two germline ends. The CDR3 covers 13 residues. Here the CDR3 reads CASRDIRFNEQFF. The CDR3 DNA reads TGTGCCAGCAGGGACATAAGATTTAATGAGCAGTTCTTC.

This chain uses TRBV6-1 with TRBJ2-1, with TRBD1 as a possible D gene (5 bases). The J call is doubtful: the DNA matches TRBJ2-7 better. CDR3 length: 16 amino acids. Germline V gene sequence: CDR1 MNHNS, CDR2 SASEGT. The CDR3 spells CASRVQGQSSYNEQYF. The CDR3 DNA reads TGTGCCAGCAGAGTCCAGGGTCAAAGCTCCTACAATGAGCAGTACTTC.

For this clonotype: The germline gene is not matched at one end of the junction; a read error may be the cause. The chain recombines TRBV11-2 with TRBJ2-5; perhaps D is TRBD1 or TRBD2 (6 bases each). Germline V lookup: CDR1 SGHAT, CDR2 FQNNGV. This CDR3 contains 14 residues. DNA of the CDR3: TGTGCCAGCAGCTTAACGGCGGGACAAGGGACCCAGTACTTC. This codes for CASSLTAGQGTQYF.

Remarks on this clonotype: The junction differs from germline at one of its ends, possibly a read error. This chain connects TRBV11-2 to TRBJ2-7; TRBD2 aligns across 9 bases. The germline V gene encodes CDR1 SGHAT and CDR2 FQNNGV. This CDR3 has 15 amino acids. CDR3 DNA: TGCGCCAGCAGCTTCCCCGTACTAGCGGGCTACGAGCAGTACTTC. Its protein product is CASSFPVLAGYEQYF.

This clonotype was picked up a small number of times. V gene TRBV15 combines with J gene TRBJ2-7, with 10 bases matching TRBD2. CDR3 length: 15 amino acids. J lost 1 base, V lost 3 bases, and 3 bases had no gene match. Germline loops: CDR1 LNHNV, CDR2 YYDKDF (reference sequence). The CDR3 loop reads CATSSPSGSSYEQYF. DNA of the CDR3: TGTGCCACCAGCAGTCCTAGCGGGAGTTCCTACGAGCAGTACTTC.

Concerning this clonotype itself: This sequence may be a read error, since a much larger clone differs from it by one base. The chain joins TRBV28 to TRBJ2-3; weak D call: TRBD1 (5 bases). Germline-derived CDR1 and CDR2 are MDHEN and SYDVKM. The CDR3 is 13 amino acids. The V gene lost 4 bases and the J gene lost 7 bases, with 12 bases spanning the gap. CDR3 loop: CASSSAGRNTQYF. CDR3 nucleotide sequence: TGTGCCAGCAGTTCCGCAGGGCGAAATACGCAGTATTTT. Supplemented by reference TRBV28 and TRBJ2-3, the full variable domain reads DVKVTQSSRYLVKRTGEKVFLECVQDMDHENMFWYRQDPGLGLRLIYFSYDVKMKEKGDIPEGYSVSREKKERFSLILESASTNQTSMYLCASSSAGRNTQYFGPGTRLTVL.